A selection of T cell receptor beta chains follows, all from one sample in a study of cytomegalovirus exposure and HLA in healthy donors. TCRdb's table, derived via immunoSEQ multiplex PCR, lists solely in-frame clones and lacks some. The sample includes over 100,000 clones, around 86% of them seen just once. Sequenced material: PBMCs. The receptors shown here come from a man under 40 in good health and CMV-seronegative. Both conserved end residues are part of each CDR3. Fields, in order: J gene, clone size, D gene, V gene, CDR3 DNA, CDR3 protein. D genes are given only for firm matches. Expanded clones are given a class, and other clones once, few, many or no size at all.

j_call: TRBJ2-1; clone_size: -; d_call: TRBD2; v_call: TRBV7-2; cdr3_nt: TGTGCCAGCAGCTTAGTAGCGGGGGGGCGTGAGCAGTTCTTC; cdr3_aa: CASSLVAGGREQFF
j_call: TRBJ2-3; clone_size: -; d_call: TRBD2; v_call: TRBV27; cdr3_nt: TGTGCCAGCAGTGCCTATATAGCGGGGGGGCGCGATACGCAGTATTTT; cdr3_aa: CASSAYIAGGRDTQYF
j_call: TRBJ2-1; clone_size: once; d_call: TRBD1; v_call: TRBV6-4; cdr3_nt: TGTGCCAGCAGAGACAGGGGTAGCAATGAGCAGTTCTTC; cdr3_aa: CASRDRGSNEQFF
j_call: TRBJ2-4; clone_size: -; d_call: TRBD2; v_call: TRBV28; cdr3_nt: TGTGCCAGCAGCTCACTAGCGGGGGGGTCCTTTTCAGAAAACATTCAGTACTTC; cdr3_aa: CASSSLAGGSFSENIQYF
j_call: TRBJ2-7; clone_size: -; d_call: TRBD1; v_call: TRBV27; cdr3_nt: TGTGCCAGCAGTTCTCCTAGGAGGGACAGGGCCTACGAGCAGTACTTC; cdr3_aa: CASSSPRRDRAYEQYF
j_call: TRBJ2-2; clone_size: -; d_call: -; v_call: TRBV18; cdr3_nt: TGTGCCAGCTCACCAAAATCGACAGGGAACACCGGGGAGCTGTTTTTT; cdr3_aa: CASSPKSTGNTGELFF
j_call: TRBJ2-1; clone_size: -; d_call: -; v_call: TRBV28; cdr3_nt: TGTGCCAGCCGTGTCGCAGGGGGGTTATACAATGAGCAGTTCTTC; cdr3_aa: CASRVAGGLYNEQFF
j_call: TRBJ2-3; clone_size: -; d_call: -; v_call: TRBV5-6; cdr3_nt: TGTGCCAGCAGCTCGAGACGGGGAAGCACAGATACGCAGTATTTT; cdr3_aa: CASSSRRGSTDTQYF
j_call: TRBJ2-2; clone_size: -; d_call: -; v_call: TRBV11-2; cdr3_nt: TGTGCCAGCAGCCCAATAAACCTACCGGGACCTAAGGGGGCCGGGGAGCTGTTTTTT; cdr3_aa: CASSPINLPGPKGAGELFF
j_call: TRBJ1-1; clone_size: -; d_call: TRBD1; v_call: TRBV5-1; cdr3_nt: TGCGCCAGCAGCACTACGGGACAGCAGAACACTGAAGCTTTCTTT; cdr3_aa: CASSTTGQQNTEAFF
j_call: TRBJ2-2; clone_size: -; d_call: TRBD1; v_call: TRBV7-9; cdr3_nt: TGTGCCAGCAGCCCCTTAACAAAGGGGGCGTACACCGGGGAGCTGTTTTTT; cdr3_aa: CASSPLTKGAYTGELFF
j_call: TRBJ1-4; clone_size: -; d_call: -; v_call: TRBV2; cdr3_nt: TGTGCCAGCCAACTAGCAACTAATGAAAAACTGTTTTTT; cdr3_aa: CASQLATNEKLFF
j_call: TRBJ1-1; clone_size: -; d_call: -; v_call: TRBV18; cdr3_nt: TGTGCCAGCTCGCGGGACACTGAAGCTTTCTTT; cdr3_aa: CASSRDTEAFF
j_call: TRBJ2-1; clone_size: few; d_call: TRBD2; v_call: TRBV4-3; cdr3_nt: TGCGCCAGCAGCCAAGAGACTAGCGGAGCCTACAATGAGCAGTTCTTC; cdr3_aa: CASSQETSGAYNEQFF
j_call: TRBJ1-2; clone_size: -; d_call: -; v_call: TRBV5-1; cdr3_nt: TGCGCCAGCAGCTCCCCAGGGTATGGCTACATCTTC; cdr3_aa: CASSSPGYGYIF
j_call: TRBJ2-7; clone_size: -; d_call: -; v_call: TRBV18; cdr3_nt: TGTGCCAGCTCACGTCGACAGAACTCCTACGAGCAGTACTTC; cdr3_aa: CASSRRQNSYEQYF
j_call: TRBJ2-6; clone_size: -; d_call: -; v_call: TRBV27; cdr3_nt: TGTGCCACTGCCCCCTCGGGCTCTGGGGCCAACGGCCTGACTTTC; cdr3_aa: CATAPSGSGANGLTF
j_call: TRBJ2-7; clone_size: -; d_call: TRBD1; v_call: TRBV5-4; cdr3_nt: TGTGCCAGCAGCTTGGCGGGACAGGGAAGACCTTCCTACGAGCAGTACTTC; cdr3_aa: CASSLAGQGRPSYEQYF
j_call: TRBJ2-3; clone_size: -; d_call: TRBD2; v_call: TRBV5-1; cdr3_nt: TGCGCCAGCAGCTTTAGCGGGGGCGGGGATACGCAGTATTTT; cdr3_aa: CASSFSGGGDTQYF
j_call: TRBJ2-1; clone_size: -; d_call: TRBD2; v_call: TRBV18; cdr3_nt: TGTGCCAGCGGGACTAGCCTATACAATGAGCAGTTCTTC; cdr3_aa: CASGTSLYNEQFF
j_call: TRBJ2-5; clone_size: -; d_call: -; v_call: TRBV7-9; cdr3_nt: TGTGCCAGCAGCTCACAGGGGGGGCAAGAGACCCAGTACTTC; cdr3_aa: CASSSQGGQETQYF
j_call: TRBJ2-1; clone_size: -; d_call: TRBD2; v_call: TRBV5-1; cdr3_nt: TGCGCCAGCCGACTAGCGGGGGGGCACCCTGAGCAGTTCTTC; cdr3_aa: CASRLAGGHPEQFF
j_call: TRBJ1-1; clone_size: -; d_call: TRBD1; v_call: TRBV28; cdr3_nt: TGTGCCAGCAGCCAGCCGGGACAGGGAGGCACTGAAGCTTTCTTT; cdr3_aa: CASSQPGQGGTEAFF
j_call: TRBJ1-5; clone_size: -; d_call: -; v_call: TRBV21-1; cdr3_nt: TGTGCCAGCAGCAAAAGAGCCAGGGGGGACAATCAGCCCCAGCATTTT; cdr3_aa: CASSKRARGDNQPQHF
j_call: TRBJ1-2; clone_size: once; d_call: -; v_call: TRBV27; cdr3_nt: TGTGCCAGTTATAGAGGTGAGGATGGCTACACCTTC; cdr3_aa: CASYRGEDGYTF
j_call: TRBJ2-5; clone_size: -; d_call: -; v_call: TRBV9; cdr3_nt: TGTGCCAGCAGTTCCAAAGACAGACAAGAGACCCAGTACTTC; cdr3_aa: CASSSKDRQETQYF
j_call: TRBJ2-1; clone_size: -; d_call: TRBD2; v_call: TRBV5-4; cdr3_nt: TGTGCCAGCAGCTTTGCCCCTAGCGGAGGACTTGATGAGCAGTTCTTC; cdr3_aa: CASSFAPSGGLDEQFF
j_call: TRBJ2-1; clone_size: -; d_call: -; v_call: TRBV7-2; cdr3_nt: TGTGCCAGCAGCCCCCGTGGGGGGGCTGAGCAGTTCTTC; cdr3_aa: CASSPRGGAEQFF
j_call: TRBJ2-2; clone_size: once; d_call: -; v_call: TRBV11-3; cdr3_nt: TGTGCCAGCAGGAAGACAGGCCAAAGTAACACCGGGGAGCTGTTTTTT; cdr3_aa: CASRKTGQSNTGELFF